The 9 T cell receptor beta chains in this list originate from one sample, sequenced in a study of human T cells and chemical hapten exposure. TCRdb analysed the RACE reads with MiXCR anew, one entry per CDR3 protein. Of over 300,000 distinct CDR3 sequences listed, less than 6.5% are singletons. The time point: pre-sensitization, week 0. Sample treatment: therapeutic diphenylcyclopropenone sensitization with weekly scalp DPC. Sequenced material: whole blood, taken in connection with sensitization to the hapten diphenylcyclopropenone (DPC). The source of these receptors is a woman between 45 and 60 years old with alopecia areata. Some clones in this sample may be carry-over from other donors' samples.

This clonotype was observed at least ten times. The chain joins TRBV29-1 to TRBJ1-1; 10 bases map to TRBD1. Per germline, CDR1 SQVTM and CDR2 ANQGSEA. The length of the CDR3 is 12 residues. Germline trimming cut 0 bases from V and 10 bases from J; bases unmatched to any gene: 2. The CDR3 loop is CSVEEGQGRAFF. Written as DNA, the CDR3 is TGCAGCGTTGAAGAGGGACAGGGGCGAGCTTTCTTT. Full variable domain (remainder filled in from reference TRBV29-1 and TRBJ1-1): SAVISQKPSRDICQRGTSLTIQCQVDSQVTMMFWYRQQPGQSLTLIATANQGSEATYESGFVIDKFPISRPNLTFSTLTVSNMSPEDSSIYLCSVEEGQGRAFFGQGTRLTVV.

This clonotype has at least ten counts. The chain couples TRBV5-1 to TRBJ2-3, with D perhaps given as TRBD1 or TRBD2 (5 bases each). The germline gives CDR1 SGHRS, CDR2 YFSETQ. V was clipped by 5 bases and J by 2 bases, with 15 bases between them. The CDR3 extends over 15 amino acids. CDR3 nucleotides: TGCGCCAGCAGTCCGGGACGTATGATCACAGATACGCAGTATTTT. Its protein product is CASSPGRMITDTQYF.

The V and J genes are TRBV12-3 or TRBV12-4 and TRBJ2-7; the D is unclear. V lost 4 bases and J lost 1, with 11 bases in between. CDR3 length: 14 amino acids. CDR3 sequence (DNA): TGTGCCAGCAGTTCCGGTCCCCAGTCCTACGAGCAGTACTTC. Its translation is CASSSGPQSYEQYF.

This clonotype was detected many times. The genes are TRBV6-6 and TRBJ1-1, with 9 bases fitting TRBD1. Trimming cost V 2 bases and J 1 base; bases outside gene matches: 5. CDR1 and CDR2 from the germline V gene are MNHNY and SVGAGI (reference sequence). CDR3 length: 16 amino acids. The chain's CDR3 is CASSYGTGRGNTEAFF. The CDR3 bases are TGTGCCAGCAGTTACGGGACAGGGCGGGGGAACACTGAAGCTTTCTTT.

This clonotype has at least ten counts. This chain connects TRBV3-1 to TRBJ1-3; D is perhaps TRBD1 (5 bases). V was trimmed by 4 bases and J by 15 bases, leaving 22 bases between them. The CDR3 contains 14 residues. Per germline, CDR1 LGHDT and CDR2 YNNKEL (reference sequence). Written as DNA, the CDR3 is TGTGCCAGCAGCCTTCATGACCCCCGGGACCGGCGATATTTT. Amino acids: CASSLHDPRDRRYF.

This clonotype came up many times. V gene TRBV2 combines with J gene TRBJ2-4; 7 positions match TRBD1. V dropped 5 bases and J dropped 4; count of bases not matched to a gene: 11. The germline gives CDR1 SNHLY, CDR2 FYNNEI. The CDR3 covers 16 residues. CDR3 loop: CASSFLTGPGKNIQYF. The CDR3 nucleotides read TGTGCCAGCAGTTTCCTGACAGGGCCAGGGAAAAACATTCAGTACTTC.

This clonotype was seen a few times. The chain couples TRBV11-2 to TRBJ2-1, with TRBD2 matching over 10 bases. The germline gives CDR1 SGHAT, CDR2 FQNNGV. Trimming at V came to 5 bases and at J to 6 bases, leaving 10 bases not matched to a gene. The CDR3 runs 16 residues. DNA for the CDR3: TGTGCCAGCAGCCGCCTAGCGGGAGAAGCGGGCAATGAGCAGTTCTTC. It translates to CASSRLAGEAGNEQFF. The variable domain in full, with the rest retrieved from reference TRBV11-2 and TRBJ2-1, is EAGVAQSPRYKIIEKRQSVAFWCNPISGHATLYWYQQILGQGPKLLIQFQNNGVVDDSQLPKDRFSAERLKGVDSTLKIQPAKLEDSAVYLCASSRLAGEAGNEQFFGPGTRLTVL.

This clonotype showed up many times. The CDR3 loop is CASQIFNTGELFF. CDR3 sequence (DNA): TGTGCCAGCCAAATTTTTAACACCGGGGAGCTGTTTTTT. The chain links TRBV28 to TRBJ2-2; D gene unclear. Trimming cost V 8 bases and J 2 bases, with 9 bases left between them. Germline CDR1 reads MDHEN; CDR2 reads SYDVKM. The CDR3 covers 13 residues.

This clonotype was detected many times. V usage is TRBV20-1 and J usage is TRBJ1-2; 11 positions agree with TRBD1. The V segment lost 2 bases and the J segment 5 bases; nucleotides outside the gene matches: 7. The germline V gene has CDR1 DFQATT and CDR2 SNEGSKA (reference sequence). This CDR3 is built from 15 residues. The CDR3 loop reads CSARRTGGKVYGYTF. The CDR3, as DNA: TGCAGTGCTAGAAGGACAGGGGGCAAAGTTTATGGCTACACCTTC.